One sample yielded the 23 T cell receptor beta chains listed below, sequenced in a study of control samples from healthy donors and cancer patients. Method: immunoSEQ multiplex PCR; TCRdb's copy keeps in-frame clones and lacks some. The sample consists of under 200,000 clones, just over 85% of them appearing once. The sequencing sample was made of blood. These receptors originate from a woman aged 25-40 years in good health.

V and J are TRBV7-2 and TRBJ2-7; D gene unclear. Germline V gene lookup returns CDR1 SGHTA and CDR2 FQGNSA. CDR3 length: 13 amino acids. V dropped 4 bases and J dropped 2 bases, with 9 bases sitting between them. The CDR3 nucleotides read TGTGCCAGCAGCTCAGTCGTTGCCTACGAGCAGTACTTC. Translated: CASSSVVAYEQYF.

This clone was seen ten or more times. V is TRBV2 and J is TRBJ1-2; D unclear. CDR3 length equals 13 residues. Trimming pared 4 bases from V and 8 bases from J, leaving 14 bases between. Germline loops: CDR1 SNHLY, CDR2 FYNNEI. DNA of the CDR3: TGTGCCAGCAGTGGTAGAACAGTTGAAGGCTACACCTTC. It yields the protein CASSGRTVEGYTF.

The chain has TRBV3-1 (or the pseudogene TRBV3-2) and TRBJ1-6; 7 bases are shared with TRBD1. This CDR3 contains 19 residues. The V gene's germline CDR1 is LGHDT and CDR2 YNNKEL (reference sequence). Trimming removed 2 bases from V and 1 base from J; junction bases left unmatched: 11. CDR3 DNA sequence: TGTGCCAGCAGCCAACCCACGGGACAGCCCTTTTCCTATAATTCACCCCTCCACTTT. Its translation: CASSQPTGQPFSYNSPLHF.

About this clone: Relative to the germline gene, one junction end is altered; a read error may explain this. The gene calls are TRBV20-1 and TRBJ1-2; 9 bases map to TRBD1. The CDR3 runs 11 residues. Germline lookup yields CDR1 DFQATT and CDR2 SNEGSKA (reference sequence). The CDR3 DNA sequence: TGCAGTGCTAGACCACAGGGGGCTACCGTCTTC. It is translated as CSARPQGATVF.

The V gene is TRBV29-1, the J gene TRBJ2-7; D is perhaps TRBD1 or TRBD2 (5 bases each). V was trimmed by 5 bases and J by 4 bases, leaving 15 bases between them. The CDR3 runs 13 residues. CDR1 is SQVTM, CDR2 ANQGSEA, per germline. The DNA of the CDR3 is TGCAGCGTTTCCCTCATTGGGGGATACGAGCAGTACTTC. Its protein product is CSVSLIGGYEQYF.

The CDR3 DNA reads as TGTGCCAGCAGCTTAAGTCGAAGGGACAGAAGGTCGGGAGGCTACACCTTC. This translates into CASSLSRRDRRSGGYTF. The gene calls are TRBV7-2 and TRBJ1-2; 7 bases fit TRBD1. V was clipped by 2 bases and J by 8 bases; unmatched bases: 17. Per the germline V gene, CDR1 is SGHTA and CDR2 is FQGNSA. The CDR3 has 17 amino acids.

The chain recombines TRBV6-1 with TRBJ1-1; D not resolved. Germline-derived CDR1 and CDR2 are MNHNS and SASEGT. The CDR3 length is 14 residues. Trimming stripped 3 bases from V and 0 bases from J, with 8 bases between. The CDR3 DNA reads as TGTGCCAGCAGTGAGTTCTCCATGAACACTGAAGCTTTCTTT. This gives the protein CASSEFSMNTEAFF.

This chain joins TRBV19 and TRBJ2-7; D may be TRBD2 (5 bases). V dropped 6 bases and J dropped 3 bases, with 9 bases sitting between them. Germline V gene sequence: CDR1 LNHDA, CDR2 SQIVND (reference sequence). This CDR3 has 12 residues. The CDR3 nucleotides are TGTGCCAGTAGGGGAGCTCACTACGAGCAGTACTTC. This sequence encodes CASRGAHYEQYF.

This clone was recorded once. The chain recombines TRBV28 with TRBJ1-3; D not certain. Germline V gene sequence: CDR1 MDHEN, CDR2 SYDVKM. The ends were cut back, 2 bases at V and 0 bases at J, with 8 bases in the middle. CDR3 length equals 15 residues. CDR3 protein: CASSLGRYSGNTIYF. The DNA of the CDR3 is TGTGCCAGCAGTTTAGGGCGGTACTCTGGAAACACCATATATTTT.

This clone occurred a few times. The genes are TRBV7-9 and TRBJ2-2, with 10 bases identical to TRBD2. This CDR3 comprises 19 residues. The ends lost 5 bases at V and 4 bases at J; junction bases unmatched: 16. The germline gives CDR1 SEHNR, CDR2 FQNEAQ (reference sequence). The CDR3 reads CASSPRTRAGGRSTGELFF. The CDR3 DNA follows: TGTGCCAGCAGCCCCCGCACCCGAGCGGGAGGGCGGAGCACCGGGGAGCTGTTTTTT. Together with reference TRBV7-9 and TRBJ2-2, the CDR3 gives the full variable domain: DTGVSQNPRHKITKRGQNVTFRCDPISEHNRLYWYRQTLGQGPEFLTYFQNEAQLEKSRLLSDRFSAERPKGSFSTLEIQRTEQGDSAMYLCASSPRTRAGGRSTGELFFGEGSRLTVL.

The CDR3 nucleotides are TGTGCCACCAGCAGACAAATTACCGGGGGCCAGACCCAGTACTTC. Its protein product is CATSRQITGGQTQYF. The chain has TRBV15 and TRBJ2-5; perhaps D is TRBD1 or TRBD2 (6 bases each). Trimming shortened V by 2 bases and J by 6 bases, and 16 bases separated the two germline ends. In germline, CDR1 is LNHNV, CDR2 YYDKDF (reference sequence). The CDR3 totals 15 residues.

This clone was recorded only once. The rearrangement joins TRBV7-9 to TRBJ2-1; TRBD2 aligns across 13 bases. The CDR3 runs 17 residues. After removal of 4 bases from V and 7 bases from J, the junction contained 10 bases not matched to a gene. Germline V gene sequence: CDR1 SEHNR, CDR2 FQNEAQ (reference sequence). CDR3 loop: CASSSTWGLAGRNEQFF. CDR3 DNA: TGTGCCAGCAGCTCCACGTGGGGACTAGCGGGGCGGAATGAGCAGTTCTTC.

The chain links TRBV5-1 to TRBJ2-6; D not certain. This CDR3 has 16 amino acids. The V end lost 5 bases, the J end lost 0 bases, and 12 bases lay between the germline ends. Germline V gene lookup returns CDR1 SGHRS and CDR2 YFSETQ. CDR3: CASRRVRSSGANVLTF. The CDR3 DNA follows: TGCGCCAGCAGGAGAGTAAGAAGCTCTGGGGCCAACGTCCTGACTTTC.

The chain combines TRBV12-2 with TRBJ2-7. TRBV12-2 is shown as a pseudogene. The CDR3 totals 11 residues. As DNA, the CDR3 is TGTGCAAGTCGCCAGGAGTACGAGCAGTACGTC. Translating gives CASRQEYEQYV.

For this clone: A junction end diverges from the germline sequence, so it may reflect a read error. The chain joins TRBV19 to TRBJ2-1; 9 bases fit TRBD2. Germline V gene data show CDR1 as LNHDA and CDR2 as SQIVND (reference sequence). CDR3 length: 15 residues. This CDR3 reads CASRIAGVVLNEQFF. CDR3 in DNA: TGTGCCAGTCGTATAGCGGGGGTCGTGCTCAATGAGCAGTTCTTC.

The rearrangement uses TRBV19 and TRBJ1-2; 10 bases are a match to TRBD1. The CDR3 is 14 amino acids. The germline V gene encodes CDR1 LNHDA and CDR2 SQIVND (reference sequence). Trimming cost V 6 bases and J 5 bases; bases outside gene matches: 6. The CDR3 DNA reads TGTGCCAGTAGCGACAGGGGGCGTTGGTATGGCTACACCTTC. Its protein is CASSDRGRWYGYTF.

The CDR3 is CASSATWDANYGYTF. In nucleotides, the CDR3 is TGTGCCAGCAGCGCCACCTGGGACGCTAACTATGGCTACACCTTC. The V gene is TRBV9, the J gene TRBJ1-2; D is possibly TRBD1 (5 bases). The CDR3 has 15 residues. The V gene lost 3 bases and the J gene lost 0 bases, with 12 bases spanning the gap. Germline V lookup: CDR1 SGDLS, CDR2 YYNGEE. The entire variable domain, with the rest obtained from reference TRBV9 and TRBJ1-2, is as follows: DSGVTQTPKHLITATGQRVTLRCSPRSGDLSVYWYQQSLDQGLQFLIQYYNGEERAKGNILERFSAQQFPDLHSELNLSSLELGDSALYFCASSATWDANYGYTFGSGTRLTVV.

This CDR3 is CASNSGGAGAWGNEQFF. As DNA, the CDR3 is TGTGCCAGCAATTCCGGAGGGGCGGGGGCTTGGGGGAATGAGCAGTTCTTC. The V and J genes are TRBV28 and TRBJ2-1; possibly TRBD2 for D (7 bases). Germline values: CDR1 MDHEN, CDR2 SYDVKM. V lost 7 bases to trimming and J lost 7 bases, with 26 bases between them. This CDR3 has 17 residues.

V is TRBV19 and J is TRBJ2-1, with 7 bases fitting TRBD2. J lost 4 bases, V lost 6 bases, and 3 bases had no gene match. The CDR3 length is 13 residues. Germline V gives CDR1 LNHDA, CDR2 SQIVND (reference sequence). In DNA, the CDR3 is TGTGCCAGTAGGACTAGCCCTTACAATGAGCAGTTCTTC. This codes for CASRTSPYNEQFF.

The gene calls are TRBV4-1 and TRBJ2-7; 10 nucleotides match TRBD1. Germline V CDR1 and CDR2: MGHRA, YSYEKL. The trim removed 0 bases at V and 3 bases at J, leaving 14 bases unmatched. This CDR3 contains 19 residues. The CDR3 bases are TGCGCCAGCAGCCAAGAACTATCGGGACAGGGGCCAATCTACTACGAGCAGTACTTC. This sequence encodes CASSQELSGQGPIYYEQYF.

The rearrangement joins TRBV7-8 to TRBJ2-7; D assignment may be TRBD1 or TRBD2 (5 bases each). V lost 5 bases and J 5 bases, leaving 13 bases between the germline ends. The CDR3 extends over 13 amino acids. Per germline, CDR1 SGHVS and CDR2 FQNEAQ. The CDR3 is CASSPPGRDEQYV. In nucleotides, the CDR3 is TGTGCCAGCAGCCCCCCAGGGCGGGACGAGCAGTACGTC.

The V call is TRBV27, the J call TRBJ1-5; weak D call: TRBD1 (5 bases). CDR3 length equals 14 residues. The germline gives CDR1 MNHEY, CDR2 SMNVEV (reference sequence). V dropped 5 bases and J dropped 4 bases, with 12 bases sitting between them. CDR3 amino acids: CASSPRAGNQPQHF. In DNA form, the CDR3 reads TGTGCCAGCAGTCCCAGGGCGGGGAATCAGCCCCAGCATTTT.

The CDR3 spells CASSPRLAGSTDTQYF. CDR3 nucleotide sequence: TGCGCCAGCAGCCCTAGACTAGCGGGTAGCACAGATACGCAGTATTTT. J is TRBJ2-3 and V is TRBV5-1; 10 bases agree with TRBD2. This CDR3 region has 16 residues. Germline V gives CDR1 SGHRS, CDR2 YFSETQ. V lost 4 bases and J lost 0; bases outside the gene matches: 5.